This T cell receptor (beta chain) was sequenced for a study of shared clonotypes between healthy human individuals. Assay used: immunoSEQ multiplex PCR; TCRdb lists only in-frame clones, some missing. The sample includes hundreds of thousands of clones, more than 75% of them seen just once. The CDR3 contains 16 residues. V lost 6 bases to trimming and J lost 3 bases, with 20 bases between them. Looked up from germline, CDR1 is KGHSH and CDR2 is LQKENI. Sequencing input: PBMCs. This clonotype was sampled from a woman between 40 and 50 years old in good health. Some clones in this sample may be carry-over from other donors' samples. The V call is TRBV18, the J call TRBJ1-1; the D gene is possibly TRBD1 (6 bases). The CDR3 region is CASSPAGGRAYTEAFF. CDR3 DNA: TGTGCCAGCTCGCCGGCCGGGGGCAGGGCATACACTGAAGCTTTCTTT.